The present TCR beta chain was sequenced within a study of blood T cell repertoires in COVID-19. Study overall: COVID-19 samples from acute and convalescent phases originated in the United States, Italy and Spain. T cells, B-cell-depleted T cells, or PBMCs provided the cDNA or gDNA that served as material.

In the authors' workflow: Nucleated cell number was recorded as an estimate derived from reference gene primer amplification. Profiled with immunoSEQ multiplex PCR; TCRdb holds only in-frame clones, not every one. V, J and clone size reflect that table, while D and trimming were determined from the DNA. The table lists 85,000 to 130,000 clones, roughly 89% of them singletons, with less than 6.5% in the top ten. CDR1 MNHEY and CDR2 SVGAGI come from the germline V gene. V lost 6 bases and J lost 3; bases outside the gene matches: 4. This CDR3 comprises 14 residues. The rearrangement joins TRBV6-5 to TRBJ1-4, with 7 bases matching TRBD1. The sequence was collected from a human donor in a cohort sampled during active COVID-19. Sequencing input: peripheral blood. CDR3 protein: CASRPGTANEKLFF. CDR3 coding DNA: TGTGCCAGCAGACCCGGGACAGCTAATGAAAAACTGTTTTTT.